These T cell receptor beta chains were read from a single sample in a study of response to subunit inactivated influenza vaccine. TCRdb re-derived calls from the RT-PCR reads in MiXCR, one entry per CDR3 protein. The sample lists about 500,000 distinct CDR3 sequences; approximately 15% were seen once. This material consisted of CD4+ T cells sorted from PBMCs, taken less than 30 months after vaccination. The source of these receptors is a man in his fifties or sixties who received an inactivated influenza vaccine. The CDR3 runs from the conserved cysteine through the conserved F or W. Fields, in order: V gene, D gene, clone size, J gene, CDR3 protein, CDR3 DNA. The D gene is left open where the match is weak. Some rows have no size entry. The others give once, few or many, or a class for an expanded clone.

>TRBV20-1|.|.|TRBJ2-5
CSALGLKTQYF
TGCAGTGCCCTGGGGTTGAAGACCCAGTACTTC
>TRBV5-5|TRBD2|few|TRBJ2-3
CASSYGTSGRDGDTQYF
TGTGCCAGCAGCTACGGGACTAGCGGGAGGGATGGAGATACGCAGTATTTT
>TRBV2|TRBD1|.|TRBJ1-1
CASRGTGGLNTEAFF
TGTGCCAGCAGGGGGACAGGGGGACTGAACACTGAAGCTTTCTTT
>TRBV5-6|TRBD2|many|TRBJ2-2
CASSLGLAGLNTGELFF
TGTGCCAGCAGCTTGGGACTAGCGGGCTTGAACACCGGGGAGCTGTTTTTT
>TRBV20-1|.|few|TRBJ2-1
CSARDLGTSREQFF
TGCAGTGCTAGAGATCTCGGGACTTCTCGGGAGCAGTTCTTC
>TRBV12-3/TRBV12-4|.|.|TRBJ2-6
CASSIRGAGANVLTF
TGTGCCAGCAGCATCAGGGGCGCTGGGGCCAACGTCCTGACTTTC
>TRBV5-1|.|.|TRBJ2-7
CASSLISVSYEQYF
TGCGCCAGCAGCTTGATCAGCGTCTCCTACGAGCAGTACTTC
>TRBV6-1|TRBD2|few|TRBJ2-1
CASKRLAGGPDNEQFF
TGTGCCAGCAAAAGACTAGCGGGAGGCCCTGACAATGAGCAGTTCTTC
>TRBV10-3|.|many|TRBJ1-6
CAISARGGDNSPLHF
TGTGCCATCAGTGCCCGGGGGGGGGATAATTCACCCCTCCACTTT
>TRBV9|TRBD1|.|TRBJ2-7
CASSVGDRGSEQYF
TGTGCCAGCAGCGTAGGGGACAGGGGCTCCGAGCAGTACTTC